Each of the 32 T cell receptor beta chains below was sequenced from the same sample in a study of OX40 agonist ivuxolimab in advanced cancers. Library preparation was by the immunoSEQ multiplex PCR assay. The source is immuneACCESS, and TCRdb retained only in-frame sequences with V and J called. Part of the clones is not carried over; for the studies checked, unresolved V genes explain less than half of this, and the remainder is unexplained. The sample profile shows approximately 60,000 clones; 92% of them were found once. 0.62% of the sample is in the top ten clones. The sequences come from CD4+ or CD8+ T cells sorted from blood, collected in a trial of the OX40 agonist ivuxolimab. Receptors originate from an adult with an advanced solid tumor such as melanoma, head and neck, liver or kidney cancer.

V usage is TRBV7-2 and J usage is TRBJ2-7; D is ambiguous. The CDR3 has 11 residues. The germline V and J ends were trimmed by 5 bases and 5 bases, with 7 bases remaining between them. The germline V gene encodes CDR1 SGHTA and CDR2 FQGNSA. CDR3 amino acids: CASSPTNEQYF. The CDR3 coding sequence is TGTGCCAGCAGCCCCACGAACGAGCAGTACTTC.

V is TRBV11-3 and J is TRBJ1-1; D uncertain. CDR1 is SGHNT and CDR2 is YENEEA in the germline V gene. The V and J ends lost 2 bases and 1 base respectively, with 2 bases between them. This CDR3 contains 12 residues. CDR3: CASSLSNTEAFF. The CDR3 DNA is TGTGCCAGCAGCTTATCGAACACTGAAGCTTTCTTT.

This chain links TRBV9 with TRBJ1-6, with D hard to call. V shed 4 bases and J shed 10 bases, with 18 bases lying between them. Germline CDR1 reads SGDLS; CDR2 reads YYNGEE. The CDR3 is 15 residues long. The CDR3 spells CASSPEAGGWSPLHF. The CDR3 region has the DNA TGTGCCAGCAGCCCAGAAGCGGGAGGATGGTCACCCCTCCACTTT.

J is TRBJ2-7 and V is TRBV6-1; D may match TRBD1 or TRBD2 (5 bases each). Germline V lookup: CDR1 MNHNS, CDR2 SASEGT. The CDR3 extends over 13 amino acids. The ends were cut back, 4 bases at V and 7 bases at J, with 14 bases in the middle. The DNA of the CDR3 is TGTGCCAGCAGTGGGGGACGGGGAAGGGAGCAGTACTTC. Translation: CASSGGRGREQYF.

This rearrangement joins TRBV27 to TRBJ1-5; D is unresolved. CDR1 MNHEY and CDR2 SMNVEV come from the germline V gene (reference sequence). The ends were cut back, 4 bases at V and 4 bases at J, with 8 bases in the middle. The CDR3 is 13 residues long. The CDR3 protein is CASSWSGNQPQHF. Written as DNA, the CDR3 is TGTGCCAGCAGTTGGTCCGGAAATCAGCCCCAGCATTTT.

This chain joins TRBV6-1 and TRBJ2-7; D gene unclear. The CDR3 is made up of 12 amino acids. Trimming removed 7 bases from V and 3 bases from J, with 10 bases in between. CDR1 is MNHNS, CDR2 SASEGT, per germline. CDR3 DNA sequence: TGTGCCAGCATTGGGCATCTCTACGAGCAGTACTTC. Translated: CASIGHLYEQYF.

The chain joins TRBV6-6 to TRBJ2-1; either TRBD1 or TRBD2 may fit D (6 bases each). Trimming pared 8 bases from V and 4 bases from J, leaving 15 bases between. The germline V gene encodes CDR1 MNHNY and CDR2 SVGAGI (reference sequence). The CDR3 totals 14 residues. DNA of the CDR3: TGTGCCAGCCGGGAGCTAGGGGGGTACAATGAGCAGTTCTTC. Its translation: CASRELGGYNEQFF.

The rearrangement joins TRBV2 to TRBJ1-3, with D uncertain. The germline V gene has CDR1 SNHLY and CDR2 FYNNEI. The V and J ends lost 2 bases and 7 bases respectively, with 12 bases between them. The length of the CDR3 is 14 residues. DNA of the CDR3: TGTGCCAGCAGTGAAAGGCCCCCCCTTAACACCATATATTTT. Translated: CASSERPPLNTIYF.

The rearrangement joins TRBV11-2 to TRBJ2-5; D might be TRBD2 (5 bases). Trimming removed 3 bases at V and 1 base at J, with 9 bases between. This CDR3 comprises 14 residues. Germline V gene lookup returns CDR1 SGHAT and CDR2 FQNNGV. The CDR3 nucleotides are TGTGCCAGCAGCTTTAACCTAGCCCAAGAGACCCAGTACTTC. It codes for CASSFNLAQETQYF.

V is TRBV9 and J is TRBJ2-1, with unresolved D. CDR1 and CDR2 (germline): SGDLS, YYNGEE. CDR3 length: 14 amino acids. V gave up 0 bases and J gave up 7 bases, with 11 bases separating them. The CDR3 region has the DNA TGTGCCAGCAGCGTAGGGGTAGTGGGGAATGAGCAGTTCTTC. Its translation: CASSVGVVGNEQFF.

This rearrangement joins TRBV21-1 to TRBJ2-7. TRBV21-1 is designated a pseudogene. CDR3 length: 15 amino acids. The CDR3 loop reads CASSKAPGSRYEQYF. CDR3 DNA: TGTGCCAGCAGCAAAGCGCCTGGCAGTCGGTACGAGCAGTACTTC.

The chain is built from TRBV10-3 and TRBJ2-7; D is possibly TRBD2 (5 bases). Germline assignment: CDR1 ENHRY and CDR2 SYGVKD. V dropped 4 bases and J dropped 5 bases, with 15 bases sitting between them. The CDR3 extends over 14 amino acids. CDR3 in amino acids: CAISGDTRGNEQYF. The CDR3 DNA sequence: TGTGCCATCAGTGGAGACACACGGGGTAACGAGCAGTACTTC.

The gene calls are TRBV6-5 and TRBJ2-3; D not resolved. The germline V gene encodes CDR1 MNHEY and CDR2 SVGAGI. V lost 0 bases, J lost 2 bases, and 9 bases lay in between. The CDR3 consists of 15 residues. CDR3 amino acids: CASSYSGSSTDTQYF. CDR3 DNA sequence: TGTGCCAGCAGTTACTCTGGGTCTTCCACAGATACGCAGTATTTT.

The chain uses TRBV30 and TRBJ2-5; tentatively, D is TRBD2 (6 bases). The CDR3 totals 14 residues. V shed 4 bases and J shed 2 bases, with 14 bases lying between them. The germline V gene encodes CDR1 GTSNPN and CDR2 SVGIG (reference sequence). As DNA, the CDR3 is TGTGCCTGGACTCCGGCGGGGAGGCAAGAGACCCAGTACTTC. This translates into CAWTPAGRQETQYF.

The chain combines TRBV14 with TRBJ2-3; the match to TRBD2 covers 10 bases. Germline CDR1 SGHDN, CDR2 FVKESK. There are 16 residues in the CDR3. V dropped 3 bases and J dropped 6; count of bases not matched to a gene: 9. CDR3 sequence reads: CASSHRVLSGRDTQYF. The CDR3 DNA sequence: TGTGCCAGCAGCCACAGGGTACTTAGCGGGAGGGATACGCAGTATTTT. The whole variable domain, filled in from reference TRBV14 and TRBJ2-3, reads EAGVTQFPSHSVIEKGQTVTLRCDPISGHDNLYWYRRVMGKEIKFLLHFVKESKQDESGMPNNRFLAERTGGTYSTLKVQPAELEDSGVYFCASSHRVLSGRDTQYFGPGTRLTVL.

The chain carries TRBV6-1 and TRBJ1-5; 7 bases fit TRBD1. The CDR3 length is 13 residues. V trimming: 2 bases; J trimming: 5 bases; junction bases outside the gene matches: 0. Looked up from germline, CDR1 is MNHNS and CDR2 is SASEGT. This CDR3 reads CASSERGHQPQHF. As DNA, the CDR3 is TGTGCCAGCAGTGAAAGGGGGCATCAGCCCCAGCATTTT.

The V and J genes are TRBV5-8 and TRBJ1-5; D gene ambiguous. The CDR3 contains 17 residues. Germline V lookup: CDR1 SGHTS, CDR2 YDEGEE. V dropped 4 bases and J dropped 9 bases, with 26 bases sitting between them. CDR3 sequence reads: CASSATTDSQAIGPQHF. Here the CDR3 DNA reads TGTGCCAGCAGCGCCACGACGGACTCGCAGGCGATCGGGCCCCAGCATTTT.

The rearrangement joins TRBV7-9 to TRBJ2-6, with unresolved D. This CDR3 is 14 amino acids long. V was pared by 3 bases and J by 0 bases, with 3 bases between. Germline V gene sequence: CDR1 SEHNR, CDR2 FQNEAQ (reference sequence). The CDR3 region is CASSLTSGANVLTF. CDR3 nucleotides: TGTGCCAGCAGCTTGACCTCTGGGGCCAACGTCCTGACTTTC.

The CDR3 region is CASSLTGQSVTGYTF. DNA of the CDR3: TGTGCCAGTAGTCTTACGGGCCAGTCGGTAACCGGCTACACCTTC. The chain joins TRBV19 to TRBJ1-2; D remains unclear. CDR3 size: 15 residues. Trimming took off 5 bases at V and 8 bases at J, with 21 bases between the two ends. The germline V gene has CDR1 LNHDA and CDR2 SQIVND (reference sequence).

V and J are TRBV6-5 and TRBJ1-5; 7 nucleotides align to TRBD1. The V gene end was trimmed by 8 bases and the J gene end by 3 bases; junction bases not matched to a gene: 7. The CDR3 loop spans 14 amino acids. Germline V CDR1 and CDR2: MNHEY, SVGAGI. This chain's CDR3 is CASSRQGNNQPQHF. The CDR3 DNA reads as TGTGCCAGCTCTCGACAGGGCAACAATCAGCCCCAGCATTTT.

The gene calls are TRBV11-2 and TRBJ1-2; 11 nucleotides line up with TRBD1. The germline V gene encodes CDR1 SGHAT and CDR2 FQNNGV. J lost 6 bases, V lost 5 bases, and 8 bases had no gene match. The CDR3 runs 15 residues. The CDR3 sequence is CASSPWDRGFNGYTF. The CDR3 DNA is TGTGCCAGCAGCCCTTGGGACAGGGGGTTTAATGGCTACACCTTC.

The rearrangement uses TRBV30 and TRBJ2-1; D assignment may be TRBD1 or TRBD2 (5 bases each). V was trimmed by 1 base and J by 2 bases, leaving 9 bases between them. CDR1 GTSNPN and CDR2 SVGIG come from the germline V gene (reference sequence). CDR3 length: 14 residues. CDR3 DNA: TGTGCCTGGAGTGGGGGACGGACCTACAATGAGCAGTTCTTC. Its translation: CAWSGGRTYNEQFF.

The chain carries TRBV7-9 and TRBJ1-1, with TRBD1 matching 7 bases. V was clipped by 3 bases and J by 7 bases; unmatched bases: 17. CDR3 length: 17 amino acids. Germline lookup yields CDR1 SEHNR and CDR2 FQNEAQ (reference sequence). DNA for the CDR3: TGTGCCAGCAGCTTCTACCTTTTGACAGGGCACCGGGATGAAGCTTTCTTT. Residues: CASSFYLLTGHRDEAFF.

This chain links TRBV18 with TRBJ2-5; 8 bases are a match to TRBD1. The CDR3 covers 14 residues. The germline V gene encodes CDR1 KGHSH and CDR2 LQKENI. V lost 2 bases to trimming and J lost 3 bases; unmatched junction nucleotides: 2. Here the CDR3 reads CASSPMDREETQYF. The CDR3 bases are TGTGCCAGCTCACCAATGGACAGGGAAGAGACCCAGTACTTC.

This rearrangement joins TRBV5-1 to TRBJ2-3; D gene uncertain. Germline V gene data show CDR1 as SGHRS and CDR2 as YFSETQ. With 6 bases removed from V and 4 bases from J, the gap between germline ends came to 15 bases. The CDR3 length is 14 residues. The CDR3 loop is CASNFGAVADTQYF. CDR3 in DNA: TGCGCCAGCAACTTTGGTGCAGTAGCAGATACGCAGTATTTT.

This chain connects TRBV5-1 to TRBJ2-7, with 7 bases fitting TRBD1. The CDR3 consists of 14 residues. CDR1 SGHRS and CDR2 YFSETQ come from the germline V gene. Trimming removed 0 bases from V and 6 bases from J; junction bases left unmatched: 6. CDR3 DNA sequence: TGCGCCAGCAGCTTGGAGGGACAGTCGGGCGAGCAGTACTTC. As protein: CASSLEGQSGEQYF. The whole variable domain, remainder taken from reference TRBV5-1 and TRBJ2-7, is KAGVTQTPRYLIKTRGQQVTLSCSPISGHRSVSWYQQTPGQGLQFLFEYFSETQRNKGNFPGRFSGRQFSNSRSEMNVSTLELGDSALYLCASSLEGQSGEQYFGPGTRLTVT.

The sample holds one count of this clone. The chain links TRBV27 to TRBJ2-1; D is possibly TRBD2 (6 bases). Germline V CDR1 and CDR2: MNHEY, SMNVEV (reference sequence). V gave up 2 bases and J gave up 3 bases, with 11 bases separating them. The CDR3 covers 15 residues. CDR3 in amino acids: CASSLGRDHYNEQFF. In nucleotides, the CDR3 is TGTGCCAGCAGTTTAGGGCGGGATCACTACAATGAGCAGTTCTTC.

The CDR3 here is CASSLVGMGRSSGANVLTF. In DNA, the CDR3 is TGTGCCAGCAGCTTAGTTGGGATGGGGCGAAGCTCTGGGGCCAACGTCCTGACTTTC. This chain links TRBV7-6 with TRBJ2-6; TRBD1 is a possible D gene (5 bases). The CDR3 consists of 19 residues. V was shortened by 1 base and J by 0 bases, with 16 bases between the two germline ends. Looked up from germline, CDR1 is SGHVS and CDR2 is FNYEAQ.

The chain combines TRBV2 with TRBJ2-7; 13 nucleotides line up with TRBD2. From germline, CDR1 is SNHLY and CDR2 FYNNEI. The CDR3 extends over 15 amino acids. The ends lost 6 bases at V and 6 bases at J; junction bases unmatched: 8. The CDR3 reads CASSVRTSGRGEQYF. The CDR3 DNA reads as TGTGCCAGCAGCGTTCGGACTAGCGGGAGAGGCGAGCAGTACTTC.

This clone came up once. The chain combines TRBV5-1 with TRBJ2-2; the D is unclear. This CDR3 comprises 17 residues. Between the trimmed V and J ends, which lost 4 bases and 1 base, there was a span of 17 bases. In germline, CDR1 is SGHRS, CDR2 YFSETQ. The DNA of the CDR3 is TGCGCCAGCAGCCTGGTAACCCAAACACAGAACACCGGGGAGCTGTTTTTT. This gives the protein CASSLVTQTQNTGELFF.

J is TRBJ1-5 and V is TRBV30; 7 bases agree with TRBD1. There are 14 residues in the CDR3. The V and J ends lost 3 bases and 4 bases, in that order; junction bases with no gene match: 6. Germline values: CDR1 GTSNPN, CDR2 SVGIG (reference sequence). CDR3 nucleotides: TGTGCCTGGAGCAGGGGGTTCGGGAATCAGCCCCAGCATTTT. It translates to CAWSRGFGNQPQHF.

V and J are TRBV10-3 and TRBJ2-1, with 9 bases matching TRBD2. Losses at the gene ends were 0 bases for V and 6 bases for J; bases not matched to a gene: 6. Germline V gene data show CDR1 as ENHRY and CDR2 as SYGVKD. The CDR3 contains 16 residues. CDR3 in amino acids: CAISESLAGGRNEQFF. DNA for the CDR3: TGTGCCATCAGTGAGTCCTTGGCGGGGGGGCGCAATGAGCAGTTCTTC.